Presented here are 20 T cell receptor beta chains from one specimen sequenced in a study of cytomegalovirus exposure and HLA in healthy donors. Both 60 Vbeta primers and 13 Jbeta primers went into the PCR. Measured with immunoSEQ multiplex PCR; TCRdb has only the in-frame clones, and not every one. The sample records roughly 100,000 clones, roughly 75% being singletons. Sequenced input: PBMCs. Every receptor here comes from a woman in her 40s in good health and CMV-seronegative.

The CDR3 nucleotides are TGTGCCAGCAGCTTAGCCTTCCGGGACAGGGGGTTCTCCTACGAGCAGTACTTC. Amino acids: CASSLAFRDRGFSYEQYF. V and J are TRBV7-9 and TRBJ2-5; 11 nucleotides agree with TRBD1. The J call may be wrong; the DNA end is better matched by TRBJ2-7. The CDR3 loop spans 18 amino acids. The germline gives CDR1 SEHNR, CDR2 FQNEAQ (reference sequence).

The rearrangement links TRBV15 to TRBJ2-1, with 9 nucleotides matching TRBD1. This CDR3 is built from 15 residues. The junction had 12 bases not matched to a gene; V was cut back by 6 bases and J by 9 bases. CDR1 LNHNV and CDR2 YYDKDF come from the germline V gene (reference sequence). The CDR3 spells CATSSRQGGRSEQFF. The CDR3, as DNA: TGTGCCACCAGTTCCCGACAGGGGGGAAGGTCTGAGCAGTTCTTC.

The V and J genes are TRBV7-2 and TRBJ2-5, with 8 bases aligning to TRBD2. Per the germline V gene, CDR1 is SGHTA and CDR2 is FQGNSA. The CDR3 runs to 16 residues. With 5 bases clipped from V and 7 bases from J, the junction kept 15 bases outside the gene matches. Here the CDR3 reads CASSPPQGLAGWTQYF. The CDR3 DNA follows: TGTGCCAGCAGCCCCCCCCAAGGCCTAGCGGGTTGGACCCAGTACTTC.

This chain uses TRBV28 with TRBJ1-1, with 7 bases that match TRBD1. CDR3 length equals 14 residues. With V trimmed by 6 bases and J by 2 bases, 6 bases remained unmatched. CDR1 is MDHEN and CDR2 is SYDVKM in the germline V gene. The CDR3 here is CASSPDRANTEAFF. The CDR3, as DNA: TGTGCCAGCAGCCCTGACAGGGCTAACACTGAAGCTTTCTTT.

This chain joins TRBV5-1 and TRBJ1-2; perhaps TRBD1 as D (5 bases). Trimming took off 5 bases at V and 4 bases at J, with 30 bases between the two ends. CDR1 is SGHRS, CDR2 YFSETQ, per germline. This CDR3 is built from 19 residues. This chain's CDR3 is CASSLNPPGGDTRFYGYTF. CDR3 bases: TGCGCCAGCAGTTTAAATCCCCCCGGGGGAGATACAAGGTTCTATGGCTACACCTTC.

This clone came up once. This chain joins TRBV4-1 and TRBJ1-1, with 11 bases identical to TRBD1. The CDR3 is made up of 16 amino acids. The J segment lost 5 bases and the V segment lost 3 bases, leaving 8 bases of the junction unmatched. CDR1 is MGHRA, CDR2 YSYEKL, per germline. The DNA of the CDR3 is TGCGCCAGCAGCCATTTCCCGGGACAGGGGGATACTGAAGCTTTCTTT. This encodes CASSHFPGQGDTEAFF.

V gene TRBV7-2 combines with J gene TRBJ2-7, with D perhaps matching TRBD1 (6 bases). V was trimmed by 2 bases and J by 5 bases, leaving 13 bases between them. The germline V gene has CDR1 SGHTA and CDR2 FQGNSA. This CDR3 comprises 14 residues. In DNA, the CDR3 is TGTGCCAGCAGCTTACGCAGGGGATTCAACGAGCAGTACTTC. Residues: CASSLRRGFNEQYF.

This clone came up a few times. Written as DNA, the CDR3 is TGCGCCAGCAGAAAGGGGACTGCCCCTTACGAGCAGTACTTC. Translated, it gives CASRKGTAPYEQYF. The chain uses TRBV10-1 and TRBJ2-7, with D possibly being TRBD2 (6 bases). Trimming took 6 bases from V and 4 from J, leaving 16 bases between them. There are 14 residues in the CDR3. CDR1 is WNHNN, CDR2 SYGVQD, per germline (reference sequence).

This clone was picked up a small number of times. The chain recombines TRBV5-1 with TRBJ2-1; D perhaps matches TRBD1 (6 bases). V gave up 5 bases and J gave up 8 bases, with 20 bases separating them. The germline V gene encodes CDR1 SGHRS and CDR2 YFSETQ. This CDR3 has 15 amino acids. The chain's CDR3 is CASSFGRGKGDEQFF. Here the CDR3 DNA reads TGCGCCAGCAGTTTTGGTAGGGGGAAGGGAGATGAGCAGTTCTTC.

This chain uses TRBV27 with TRBJ1-5; D uncertain. CDR1 MNHEY and CDR2 SMNVEV come from the germline V gene (reference sequence). The CDR3 contains 13 residues. Trimming pared 6 bases from V and 9 bases from J, leaving 15 bases between. This CDR3 is CASSLRSGGPQHF. The CDR3 region has the DNA TGTGCCAGCAGCCTAAGGTCGGGAGGGCCCCAGCATTTT.

This clone showed up just once. The chain links TRBV6-5 to TRBJ2-1; 10 positions agree with TRBD2. The CDR3 is 15 amino acids. Germline values: CDR1 MNHEY, CDR2 SVGAGI. The trim removed 6 bases at V and 4 bases at J, leaving 6 bases unmatched. The CDR3 region has the DNA TGTGCCAGCAGGTCAACTAGCGGGAAGTACAATGAGCAGTTCTTC. This sequence encodes CASRSTSGKYNEQFF.

The chain carries TRBV9 and TRBJ1-2; D gene uncertain. CDR1 and CDR2 (germline): SGDLS, YYNGEE. This CDR3 is built from 13 residues. V was shortened by 6 bases and J by 4 bases, with 13 bases between the two germline ends. The CDR3 sequence: CASTFRSAYGYTF. CDR3 bases: TGTGCCAGCACCTTCAGATCCGCCTATGGCTACACCTTC.

The V and J genes are TRBV5-1 and TRBJ1-1; possible D gene TRBD1, 6 bases. V was shortened by 4 bases and J by 5 bases, with 12 bases between the two germline ends. The CDR3 totals 13 residues. Germline lookup yields CDR1 SGHRS and CDR2 YFSETQ. In DNA, the CDR3 is TGCGCCAGCAGCGTAACAGGGCATACTGAAGCTTTCTTT. Protein sequence: CASSVTGHTEAFF.

This clone was picked up a small number of times. The identical CDR3 is also encoded by other nucleotide sequences in the sample. The chain uses TRBV7-2 and TRBJ1-1, with 10 nucleotides matching TRBD1. V gave up 4 bases and J gave up 4 bases; unmatched junction bases: 12. Germline V gene lookup returns CDR1 SGHTA and CDR2 FQGNSA. This CDR3 contains 17 residues. The CDR3 bases are TGTGCCAGCAGCTCGCAGGGACAGGGGAGGTTTGGCACTGAAGCTTTCTTT. This gives the protein CASSSQGQGRFGTEAFF.

The genes are TRBV7-9 and TRBJ2-4, with 11 bases that match TRBD2. J lost 6 bases, V lost 3 bases, and 4 bases had no gene match. Germline values: CDR1 SEHNR, CDR2 FQNEAQ (reference sequence). The length of the CDR3 is 15 residues. The CDR3 sequence is CASSFRSGRANIQYF. CDR3 nucleotide sequence: TGTGCCAGCAGCTTCCGTAGCGGGAGGGCAAACATTCAGTACTTC. Combining the CDR3 with reference TRBV7-9 and TRBJ2-4 gives the whole variable domain DTGVSQNPRHKITKRGQNVTFRCDPISEHNRLYWYRQTLGQGPEFLTYFQNEAQLEKSRLLSDRFSAERPKGSFSTLEIQRTEQGDSAMYLCASSFRSGRANIQYFGAGTRLSVL.

The chain has TRBV6-5 and TRBJ1-2; 8 bases align to TRBD1. J lost 4 bases, V lost 8 bases, and 3 bases had no gene match. The germline gives CDR1 MNHEY, CDR2 SVGAGI. The CDR3 consists of 12 residues. The CDR3 DNA sequence: TGTGCCAGCGGACAGGGATCCTATGGCTACACCTTC. Residues: CASGQGSYGYTF.

This chain connects TRBV6-5 to TRBJ2-2; possible D gene TRBD2, 6 bases. CDR3 length: 11 amino acids. Germline V gene sequence: CDR1 MNHEY, CDR2 SVGAGI. Between the trimmed V and J ends, which lost 8 bases and 10 bases, there was a span of 11 bases. DNA for the CDR3: TGTGCCAGCCGGACTAAAACGGAGCTGTTTTTT. Translating it yields CASRTKTELFF.

This clone turned up a few times. The genes are TRBV5-6 and TRBJ1-1, with unresolved D. The CDR3 extends over 15 amino acids. Germline V gene data show CDR1 as SGHDT and CDR2 as YYEEEE. V dropped 4 bases and J dropped 4 bases, with 17 bases sitting between them. This CDR3 reads CASSPGSPRATEAFF. Written as DNA, the CDR3 is TGTGCCAGCAGCCCCGGGAGCCCGAGGGCCACTGAAGCTTTCTTT.

The sample holds a few counts of this clone. CDR3 protein: CASSLAGGSGNTIYF. CDR3 DNA: TGTGCCAGCAGCTTGGCCGGGGGCTCTGGAAACACCATATATTTT. This chain links TRBV5-6 with TRBJ1-3, with D tentatively TRBD1 (5 bases). Germline CDR1 and CDR2: SGHDT and YYEEEE. The V end was cut by 0 bases, the J end by 0 bases, with 7 bases between. The CDR3 spans 15 residues. The entire variable domain, with the rest obtained from reference TRBV5-6 and TRBJ1-3, is as follows: DAGVTQSPTHLIKTRGQQVTLRCSPKSGHDTVSWYQQALGQGPQFIFQYYEEEERQRGNFPDRFSGHQFPNYSSELNVNALLLGDSALYLCASSLAGGSGNTIYFGEGSWLTVV.

This chain joins TRBV29-1 and TRBJ2-5; 8 nucleotides line up with TRBD2. Near its end, the DNA agrees better with TRBJ2-7, so the J call may be wrong. Germline values: CDR1 SQVTM, CDR2 ANQGSEA. The CDR3 length is 16 residues. CDR3: CSVELTRGGISYEQYF. The CDR3 coding sequence is TGCAGCGTTGAACTAACTCGGGGGGGGATCTCCTACGAGCAGTACTTC.